Following are 16 T cell receptor beta chains from one sample sequenced in a study of T cell responses to AZD1222 COVID-19 vaccine. TCRdb keeps only in-frame clones here, not all; method: immunoSEQ multiplex PCR. The sample shows roughly 67,000 clones, 70% to 90% of them seen only once. Here the sequenced sample was peripheral blood, taken on day 0 of AZD1222 vaccination. The receptor set was obtained from an adult in good health.

The rearrangement links TRBV7-9 to TRBJ2-7, with 7 bases lining up with TRBD1. This CDR3 is built from 12 residues. V trimming: 5 bases; J trimming: 5 bases; junction bases outside the gene matches: 3. Per germline, CDR1 SEHNR and CDR2 FQNEAQ (reference sequence). DNA of the CDR3: TGTGCCAGCAGCCGGGGACAGAACGAGCAGTACTTC. This gives the protein CASSRGQNEQYF.

The chain joins TRBV28 to TRBJ2-3, with D tentatively TRBD1 or TRBD2 (5 bases each). This CDR3 has 16 residues. Germline CDR1 is MDHEN and CDR2 is SYDVKM. The V end was cut by 7 bases, the J end by 2 bases, with 19 bases between. The DNA of the CDR3 is TGTGCCAGCAACCCCACCAGAGGGACCCTCACAGATACGCAGTATTTT. Its translation is CASNPTRGTLTDTQYF.

The V gene is TRBV7-8, the J gene TRBJ2-1; D is perhaps TRBD2 (6 bases). The V gene lost 4 bases and the J gene lost 8 bases, with 15 bases spanning the gap. The CDR3 runs 14 residues. From germline, CDR1 is SGHVS and CDR2 FQNEAQ. CDR3 in DNA: TGTGCCAGCAGCTCCGGGACTCCTGAGGATGAGCAGTTCTTC. It is translated as CASSSGTPEDEQFF.

This CDR3 is CASSPGTGGNAGYTF. CDR3 nucleotide sequence: TGTGCCAGCTCACCAGGCACAGGGGGCAATGCTGGCTACACCTTC. This rearrangement joins TRBV18 to TRBJ1-2, with 9 positions matching TRBD1. Unmatched junction bases numbered 8, after V lost 2 bases and J lost 7 bases. Germline V gives CDR1 KGHSH, CDR2 LQKENI. There are 15 residues in the CDR3.

V is TRBV6-5 and J is TRBJ1-3, with D unclear. Germline CDR1 is MNHEY and CDR2 is SVGAGI. This CDR3 has 15 amino acids. V was cut by 6 bases and J by 4 bases, with 16 bases left in between. In DNA, the CDR3 is TGTGCCAGCAGCAACTCGACAAGATGGGGAAACACCATATATTTT. This codes for CASSNSTRWGNTIYF.

The rearrangement uses TRBV5-5 and TRBJ1-2; D not resolved. The CDR3 covers 14 residues. Trimming shortened V by 3 bases and J by 4 bases, and 13 bases separated the two germline ends. From germline, CDR1 is SGHKS and CDR2 YYEKEE (reference sequence). CDR3 DNA: TGTGCCAGCAGCTCGGACCCAGCGTCCTATGGCTACACCTTC. Its protein product is CASSSDPASYGYTF. Combining the CDR3 with reference TRBV5-5 and TRBJ1-2 gives the whole variable domain DAGVTQSPTHLIKTRGQQVTLRCSPISGHKSVSWYQQVLGQGPQFIFQYYEKEERGRGNFPDRFSARQFPNYSSELNVNALLLGDSALYLCASSSDPASYGYTFGSGTRLTVV.

The chain recombines TRBV27 with TRBJ1-2; the D gene is possibly TRBD1 (5 bases). The CDR3 has 14 amino acids. Trimming took 8 bases from V and 4 from J, leaving 17 bases between them. The V gene's germline CDR1 is MNHEY and CDR2 SMNVEV (reference sequence). CDR3 nucleotide sequence: TGTGCCAGCTGCGATCCGGGGCAGGGCTATGGCTACACCTTC. It encodes CASCDPGQGYGYTF.

The CDR3: CASSFGEYTEAFF. The CDR3 coding sequence is TGCGCCAGCAGCTTCGGGGAGTACACTGAAGCTTTCTTT. The chain combines TRBV5-1 with TRBJ1-1; D ambiguous. Per the germline V gene, CDR1 is SGHRS and CDR2 is YFSETQ. This CDR3 is 13 amino acids long. V lost 2 bases and J 3 bases, leaving 8 bases between the germline ends. Based on the CDR3 plus reference TRBV5-1 and TRBJ1-1, the full variable domain is KAGVTQTPRYLIKTRGQQVTLSCSPISGHRSVSWYQQTPGQGLQFLFEYFSETQRNKGNFPGRFSGRQFSNSRSEMNVSTLELGDSALYLCASSFGEYTEAFFGQGTRLTVV.

The CDR3 here is CASSQLGGSYNEQFF. CDR3 sequence (DNA): TGTGCCAGCAGCCAATTGGGAGGATCCTACAATGAGCAGTTCTTC. J is TRBJ2-1 and V is TRBV3-1 (or the pseudogene TRBV3-2), with a weak D call TRBD2 (6 bases). With 2 bases removed from V and 1 base from J, the gap between germline ends came to 9 bases. The CDR3 consists of 15 residues. Germline V gene sequence: CDR1 LGHDT, CDR2 YNNKEL (reference sequence).

This chain connects TRBV19 to TRBJ1-3; D remains unclear. Deletions cut 5 bases from V and 4 bases from J, with 12 bases between. CDR1 is LNHDA, CDR2 SQIVND, per germline (reference sequence). This CDR3 region has 14 residues. In DNA, the CDR3 is TGTGCCAGTAGTGGTGGTTCCGAGGGAAACACCATATATTTT. Translation gives CASSGGSEGNTIYF.

This clone was picked up one time. This chain connects TRBV11-2 to TRBJ1-6; D is possibly TRBD1 (5 bases). Trimming took 3 bases from V and 12 from J, leaving 12 bases between them. The CDR3 contains 13 residues. The germline gives CDR1 SGHAT, CDR2 FQNNGV. DNA for the CDR3: TGTGCCAGCAGCTTCTCGGCGGGGGGACCCCTCCACTTT. Translating gives CASSFSAGGPLHF.

The V gene is TRBV24-1, the J gene TRBJ2-2, with TRBD1 matching 8 bases. Per the germline V gene, CDR1 is KGHDR and CDR2 is SFDVKD. The V and J ends lost 2 bases and 3 bases, in that order; junction bases with no gene match: 10. This CDR3 is 18 amino acids long. In DNA form, the CDR3 reads TGTGCCACCAGTGATTCGCGAAGAGCAGGGGGCTACACCGGGGAGCTGTTTTTT. This encodes CATSDSRRAGGYTGELFF.

V usage is TRBV27 and J usage is TRBJ2-7, with TRBD2 identical over 12 bases. This CDR3 contains 15 residues. V lost 2 bases and J lost 4; bases outside the gene matches: 3. From germline, CDR1 is MNHEY and CDR2 SMNVEV (reference sequence). CDR3 sequence reads: CASSLGLAGPYEQYF. The CDR3 DNA reads as TGTGCCAGCAGTTTAGGACTAGCGGGGCCATACGAGCAGTACTTC.

The CDR3 loop is CASSSRQAYYNSPLHF. In nucleotides, the CDR3 is TGTGCCAGCAGCTCTAGACAGGCCTACTATAATTCACCCCTCCACTTT. The V gene is TRBV7-2, the J gene TRBJ1-6; D is perhaps TRBD1 (6 bases). This CDR3 comprises 16 residues. V shed 4 bases and J shed 3 bases, with 13 bases lying between them. CDR1 and CDR2 (germline): SGHTA, FQGNSA.

The sample holds a few counts of this clone. The same CDR3 is also encoded by other DNA sequences in this sample. The chain has TRBV28 and TRBJ1-4; D gene ambiguous. The CDR3 covers 12 residues. Germline V gene data show CDR1 as MDHEN and CDR2 as SYDVKM. The V end lost 5 bases, the J end lost 8 bases, and 9 bases lay between the germline ends. CDR3 residues: CASSLVGEKLFF. The CDR3 DNA reads as TGTGCCAGCAGTCTGGTGGGGGAAAAACTGTTTTTT.

This clone has a handful of counts. Here the CDR3 reads CASSFEKGYEQYF. The CDR3 DNA reads TGTGCCAGCAGTTTTGAAAAGGGCTACGAGCAGTACTTC. The chain uses TRBV12-3 or TRBV12-4 and TRBJ2-7; D is ambiguous. The CDR3 has 13 residues. V was clipped by 3 bases and J by 3 bases, with 9 bases between them.